This T cell receptor (beta chain) was found in a study of tumor and adjacent non-tumor tissue in lung cancer. The overall study: The cohort had about twelve adenocarcinoma, a couple of squamous cell and 1 small cell patients.

This CDR3 contains 11 residues. CDR1 and CDR2 from the germline V gene are SQVTM and ANQGSEA. The template was RNA from unsorted bulk tissue. Donors were chemotherapy-naive, newly diagnosed lung cancer surgical patients in China, August–late 2014. This clonotype has a single count. A read error may account for a junction end that differs from germline. A modified ARM-PCR protocol with three rounds of nested PCR amplified TCRbeta. TCRdb fed the multiplex PCR reads into MiXCR, producing one record per CDR3 protein. The data hold more than 85,000 distinct CDR3 sequences, with roughly three fifths observed a single time.

The chain has TRBV29-1 and TRBJ2-1, with 10 bases fitting TRBD1. This clonotype was sampled from a man in his 70s with non-small cell lung cancer. The sample comprised lung tumor tissue. CDR3 amino acids: CSTGQGGKQFF. The CDR3 nucleotides are TGCAGCACCGGACAGGGGGGCAAGCAATTCTTC.